Below, 2 T cell receptor beta chains from the same sample are listed, as sequenced in a study of CD8+CD57+ T cells in acquired aplastic anemia. Both TCR beta VDJ combination and CDR3 sequence profiling were carried out. Genomic DNA was the template for this profiling. From the reads, TCRdb called clonotypes with MiXCR, one entry per CDR3 protein. The repertoire holds roughly 180,000 distinct CDR3 sequences, about 47% seen once, with about 2.9% in the top ten. The specimen was sorted CD4+, CD8+, or CD8+CD57+ T cells (not recorded which) from PBMCs. Every receptor here comes from a human donor in good health.

There are a few counts of this clonotype. This chain links TRBV24-1 with TRBJ2-3, with D uncertain. The V end was cut by 5 bases, the J end by 6 bases, with 5 bases between. This CDR3 spans 11 amino acids. The V gene's germline CDR1 is KGHDR and CDR2 SFDVKD. CDR3 DNA: TGTGCCACCAGTGCCGTGGATACGCAGTATTTT. It translates to CATSAVDTQYF.

This chain links TRBV11-2 with TRBJ2-3; D is perhaps TRBD2 (6 bases). Trimming shortened V by 8 bases and J by 4 bases, and 22 bases separated the two germline ends. Germline lookup yields CDR1 SGHAT and CDR2 FQNNGV. The CDR3 spans 16 residues. The CDR3 DNA reads as TGTGCCAGCGAATGGGCGGAGGGCAGGTTGCCAGATACGCAGTATTTT. This codes for CASEWAEGRLPDTQYF.